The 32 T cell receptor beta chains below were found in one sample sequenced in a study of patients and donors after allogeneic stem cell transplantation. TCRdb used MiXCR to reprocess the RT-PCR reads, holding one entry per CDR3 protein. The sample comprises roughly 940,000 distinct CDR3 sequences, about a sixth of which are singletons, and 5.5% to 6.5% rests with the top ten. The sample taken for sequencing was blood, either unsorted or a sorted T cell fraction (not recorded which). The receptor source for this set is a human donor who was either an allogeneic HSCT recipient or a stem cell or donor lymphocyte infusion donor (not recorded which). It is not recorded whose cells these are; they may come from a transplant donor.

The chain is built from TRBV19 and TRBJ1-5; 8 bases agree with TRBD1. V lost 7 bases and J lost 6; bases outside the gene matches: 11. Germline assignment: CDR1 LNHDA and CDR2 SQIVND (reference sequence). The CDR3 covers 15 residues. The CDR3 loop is CASTPDRAASQPQHF. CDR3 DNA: TGTGCCAGTACCCCGGACAGGGCAGCTAGTCAGCCCCAGCATTTT.

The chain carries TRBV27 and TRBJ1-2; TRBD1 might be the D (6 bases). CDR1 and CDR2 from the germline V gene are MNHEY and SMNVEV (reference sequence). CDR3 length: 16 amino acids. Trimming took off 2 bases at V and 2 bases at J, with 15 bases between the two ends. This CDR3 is CASSLSSGQTNYGYTF. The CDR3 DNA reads TGTGCCAGCAGTTTAAGTTCAGGACAGACAAACTATGGCTACACCTTC.

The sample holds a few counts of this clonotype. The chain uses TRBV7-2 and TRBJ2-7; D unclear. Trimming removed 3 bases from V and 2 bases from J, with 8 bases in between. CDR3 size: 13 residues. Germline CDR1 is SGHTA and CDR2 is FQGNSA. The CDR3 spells CASSFSFTYEQYF. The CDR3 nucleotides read TGTGCCAGCAGCTTCTCTTTTACCTACGAGCAGTACTTC.

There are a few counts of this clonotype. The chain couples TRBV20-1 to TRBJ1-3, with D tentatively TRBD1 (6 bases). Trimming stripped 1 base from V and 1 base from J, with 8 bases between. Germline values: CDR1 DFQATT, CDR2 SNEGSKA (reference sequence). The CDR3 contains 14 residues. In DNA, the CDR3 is TGCAGTGCTAGAGCTGGGACATCTGGAAACACCATATATTTT. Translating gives CSARAGTSGNTIYF.

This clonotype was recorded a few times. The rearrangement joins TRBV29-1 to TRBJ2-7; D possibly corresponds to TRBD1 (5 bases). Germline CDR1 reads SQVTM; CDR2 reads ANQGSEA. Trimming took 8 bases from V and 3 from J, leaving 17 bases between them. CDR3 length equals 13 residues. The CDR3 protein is CSTPPSQGYEQYF. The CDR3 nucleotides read TGCAGCACTCCCCCCTCCCAGGGCTACGAGCAGTACTTC.

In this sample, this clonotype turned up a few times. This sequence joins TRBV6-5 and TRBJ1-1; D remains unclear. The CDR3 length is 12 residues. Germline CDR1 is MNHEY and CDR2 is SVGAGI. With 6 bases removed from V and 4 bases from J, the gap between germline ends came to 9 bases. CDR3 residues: CASRRGATEAFF. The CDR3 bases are TGTGCCAGCAGGAGAGGTGCCACTGAAGCTTTCTTT.

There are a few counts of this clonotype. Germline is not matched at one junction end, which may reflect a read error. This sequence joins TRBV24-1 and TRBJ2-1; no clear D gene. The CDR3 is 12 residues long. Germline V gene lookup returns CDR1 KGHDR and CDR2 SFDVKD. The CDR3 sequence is CAASFRDNEQFF. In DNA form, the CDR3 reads TGTGCCGCCAGTTTTAGGGACAATGAGCAGTTCTTC.

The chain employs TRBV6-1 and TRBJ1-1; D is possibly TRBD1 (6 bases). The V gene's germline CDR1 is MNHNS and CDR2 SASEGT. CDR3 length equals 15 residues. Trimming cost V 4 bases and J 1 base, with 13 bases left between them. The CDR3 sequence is CASSGRGGQNTEAFF. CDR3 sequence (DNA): TGTGCCAGCAGTGGACGCGGGGGCCAGAACACTGAAGCTTTCTTT.

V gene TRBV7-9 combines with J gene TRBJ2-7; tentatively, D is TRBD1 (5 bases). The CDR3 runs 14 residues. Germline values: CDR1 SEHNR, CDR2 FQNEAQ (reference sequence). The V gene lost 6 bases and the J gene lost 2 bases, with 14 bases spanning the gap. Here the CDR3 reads CASSPGSSTYEQYF. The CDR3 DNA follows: TGTGCCAGCAGTCCAGGGTCCTCCACCTACGAGCAGTACTTC. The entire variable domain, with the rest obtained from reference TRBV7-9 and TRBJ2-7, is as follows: DTGVSQNPRHKITKRGQNVTFRCDPISEHNRLYWYRQTLGQGPEFLTYFQNEAQLEKSRLLSDRFSAERPKGSFSTLEIQRTEQGDSAMYLCASSPGSSTYEQYFGPGTRLTVT.

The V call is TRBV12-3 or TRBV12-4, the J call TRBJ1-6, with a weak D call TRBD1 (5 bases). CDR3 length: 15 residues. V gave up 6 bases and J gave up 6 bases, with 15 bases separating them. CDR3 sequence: CASSPGNLANSPLHF. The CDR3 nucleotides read TGTGCCAGCAGCCCAGGGAATTTAGCTAATTCACCCCTCCACTTT.

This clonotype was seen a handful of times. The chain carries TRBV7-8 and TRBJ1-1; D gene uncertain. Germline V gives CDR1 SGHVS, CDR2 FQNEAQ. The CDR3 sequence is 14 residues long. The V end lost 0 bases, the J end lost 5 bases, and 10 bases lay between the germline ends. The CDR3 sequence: CASSLAVSWTEAFF. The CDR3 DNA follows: TGTGCCAGCAGCTTAGCGGTGTCATGGACTGAAGCTTTCTTT.

CDR3 protein: CASSLASRQVYNEQFF. CDR3 sequence (DNA): TGTGCCAGCAGCTTAGCCAGTCGGCAGGTTTACAATGAGCAGTTCTTC. J is TRBJ2-1 and V is TRBV11-2; no reliable D call. Trimming shortened V by 1 base and J by 4 bases, and 14 bases separated the two germline ends. Germline CDR1 is SGHAT and CDR2 is FQNNGV. The CDR3 covers 16 residues.

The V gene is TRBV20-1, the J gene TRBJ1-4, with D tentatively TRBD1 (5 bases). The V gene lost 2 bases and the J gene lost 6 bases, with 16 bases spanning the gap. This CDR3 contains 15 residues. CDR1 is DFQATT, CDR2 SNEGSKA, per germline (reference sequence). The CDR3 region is CSARLGGGIYEKLFF. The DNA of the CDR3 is TGCAGTGCTAGATTGGGCGGGGGGATCTATGAAAAACTGTTTTTT.

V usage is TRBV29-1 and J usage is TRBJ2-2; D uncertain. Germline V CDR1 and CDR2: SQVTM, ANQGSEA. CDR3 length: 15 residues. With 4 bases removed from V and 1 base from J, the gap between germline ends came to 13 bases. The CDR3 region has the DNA TGCAGCGTTGGGGTCGGATTTAGGAACACCGGGGAGCTGTTTTTT. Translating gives CSVGVGFRNTGELFF.

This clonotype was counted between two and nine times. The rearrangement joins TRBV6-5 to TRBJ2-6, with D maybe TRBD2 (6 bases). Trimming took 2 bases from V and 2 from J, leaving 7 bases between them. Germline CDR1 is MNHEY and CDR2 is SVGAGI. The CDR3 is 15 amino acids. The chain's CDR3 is CASSYRGTGANVLTF. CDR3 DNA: TGTGCCAGCAGTTACCGGGGGACTGGGGCCAACGTCCTGACTTTC.

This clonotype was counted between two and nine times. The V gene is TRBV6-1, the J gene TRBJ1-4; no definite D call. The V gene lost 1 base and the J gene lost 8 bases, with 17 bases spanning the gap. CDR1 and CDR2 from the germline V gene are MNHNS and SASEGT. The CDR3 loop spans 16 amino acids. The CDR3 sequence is CASSEGGGGLGEKLFF. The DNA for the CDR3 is TGTGCCAGCAGTGAAGGAGGTGGCGGGCTCGGGGAAAAACTGTTTTTT.

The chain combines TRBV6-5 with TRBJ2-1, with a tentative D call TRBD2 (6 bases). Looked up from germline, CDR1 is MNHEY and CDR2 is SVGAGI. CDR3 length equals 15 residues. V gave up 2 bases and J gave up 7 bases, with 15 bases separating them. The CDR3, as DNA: TGTGCCAGCAGTTACCTGCCCCGGGAGCAGAATGAGCAGTTCTTC. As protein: CASSYLPREQNEQFF.

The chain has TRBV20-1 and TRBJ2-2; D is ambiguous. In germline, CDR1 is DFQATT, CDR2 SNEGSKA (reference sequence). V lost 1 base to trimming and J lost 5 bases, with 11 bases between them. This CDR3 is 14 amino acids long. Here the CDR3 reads CSARVALGTGELFF. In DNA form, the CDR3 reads TGCAGTGCTAGAGTGGCATTAGGGACCGGGGAGCTGTTTTTT.

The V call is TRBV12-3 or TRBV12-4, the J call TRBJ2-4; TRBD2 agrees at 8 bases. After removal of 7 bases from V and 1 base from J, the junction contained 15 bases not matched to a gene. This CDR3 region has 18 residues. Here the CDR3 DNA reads TGTGCCAGCACATGGACGGGGGGGCCGGGGAACGCCAAAAACATTCAGTACTTC. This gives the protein CASTWTGGPGNAKNIQYF.

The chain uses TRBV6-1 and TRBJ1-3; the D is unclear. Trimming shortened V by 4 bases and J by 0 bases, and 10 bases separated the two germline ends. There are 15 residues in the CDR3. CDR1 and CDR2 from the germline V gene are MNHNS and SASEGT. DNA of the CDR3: TGTGCCAGCAGTGGGAAAACGGGCTCTGGAAACACCATATATTTT. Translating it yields CASSGKTGSGNTIYF.

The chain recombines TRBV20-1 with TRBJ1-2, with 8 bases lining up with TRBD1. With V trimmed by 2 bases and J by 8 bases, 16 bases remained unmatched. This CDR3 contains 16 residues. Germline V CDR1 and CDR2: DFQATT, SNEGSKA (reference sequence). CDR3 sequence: CSARLTPGGVVRGYTF. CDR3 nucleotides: TGCAGTGCTAGACTTACCCCAGGGGGCGTCGTGCGGGGCTACACCTTC.

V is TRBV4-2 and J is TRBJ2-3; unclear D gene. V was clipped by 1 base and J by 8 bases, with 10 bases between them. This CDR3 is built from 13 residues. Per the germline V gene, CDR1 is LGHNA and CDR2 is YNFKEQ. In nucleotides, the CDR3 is TGTGCCAGCAGCCAAGCCTATATGGGTACGCAGTATTTT. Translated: CASSQAYMGTQYF.

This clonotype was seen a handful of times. CDR3 nucleotide sequence: TGTGCCAGCAGCGGGACAGGGGGAACCTATGGCTACACCTTC. Translation gives CASSGTGGTYGYTF. The chain joins TRBV6-4 to TRBJ1-2; 11 bases align to TRBD1. Germline trimming cut 6 bases from V and 4 bases from J; bases unmatched to any gene: 4. The CDR3 is 14 residues long. Germline CDR1 is MRHNA and CDR2 is SNTAGT.

Written as DNA, the CDR3 is TGCGCCAGCAGCCACCCGGGACAGGTCGCCTACGAGCAGTACTTC. It specifies CASSHPGQVAYEQYF. The V and J genes are TRBV5-1 and TRBJ2-7; the match to TRBD1 covers 8 bases. This CDR3 comprises 15 residues. V was pared by 4 bases and J by 2 bases, with 8 bases of the junction left unmatched. Germline-derived CDR1 and CDR2 are SGHRS and YFSETQ.

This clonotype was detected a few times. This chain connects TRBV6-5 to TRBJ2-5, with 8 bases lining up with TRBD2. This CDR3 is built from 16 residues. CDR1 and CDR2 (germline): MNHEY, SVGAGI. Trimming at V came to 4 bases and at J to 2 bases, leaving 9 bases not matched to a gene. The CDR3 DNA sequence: TGTGCCAGCAGTTCAGCGGGTCTAGCGGGTCAAGAGACCCAGTACTTC. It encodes CASSSAGLAGQETQYF.

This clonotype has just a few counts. CDR3 in DNA: TGTGCCAGCAGCTTATCGGCAGTCATGAACACTGAAGCTTTCTTT. This sequence encodes CASSLSAVMNTEAFF. The rearrangement uses TRBV7-8 and TRBJ1-1, with no clear D. Germline assignment: CDR1 SGHVS and CDR2 FQNEAQ. V was cut by 2 bases and J by 0 bases, with 10 bases left in between. The CDR3 consists of 15 residues.

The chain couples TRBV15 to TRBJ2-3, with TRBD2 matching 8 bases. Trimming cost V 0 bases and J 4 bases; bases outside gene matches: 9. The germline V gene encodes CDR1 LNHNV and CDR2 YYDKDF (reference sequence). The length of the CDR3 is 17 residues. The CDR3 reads CATSRDPLSGSADTQYF. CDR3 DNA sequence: TGTGCCACCAGCAGAGATCCCCTGAGCGGGAGCGCAGATACGCAGTATTTT.

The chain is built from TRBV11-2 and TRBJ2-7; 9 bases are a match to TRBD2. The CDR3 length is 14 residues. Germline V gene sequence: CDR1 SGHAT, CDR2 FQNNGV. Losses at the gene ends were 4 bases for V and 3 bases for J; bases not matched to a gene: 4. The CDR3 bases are TGTGCCAGCAGCTCCAGACTAGCGGACTACGAGCAGTACTTC. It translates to CASSSRLADYEQYF.

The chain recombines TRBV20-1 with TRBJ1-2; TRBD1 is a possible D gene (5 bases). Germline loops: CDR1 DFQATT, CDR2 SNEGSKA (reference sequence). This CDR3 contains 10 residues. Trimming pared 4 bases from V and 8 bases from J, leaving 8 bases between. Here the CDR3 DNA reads TGCAGTGCTAAAACAGGCGGCTACACCTTC. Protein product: CSAKTGGYTF.

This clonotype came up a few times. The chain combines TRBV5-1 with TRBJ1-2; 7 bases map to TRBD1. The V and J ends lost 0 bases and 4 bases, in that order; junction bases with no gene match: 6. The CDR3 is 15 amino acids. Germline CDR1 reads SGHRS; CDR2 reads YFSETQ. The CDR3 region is CASSLESGGLYGYTF. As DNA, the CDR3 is TGCGCCAGCAGCTTGGAATCAGGGGGGCTCTATGGCTACACCTTC.

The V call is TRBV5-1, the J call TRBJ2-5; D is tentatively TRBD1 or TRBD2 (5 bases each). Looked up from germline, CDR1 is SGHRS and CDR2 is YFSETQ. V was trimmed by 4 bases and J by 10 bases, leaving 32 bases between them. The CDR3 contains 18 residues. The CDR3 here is CASSTTGTATYSGRDQYF. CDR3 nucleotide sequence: TGCGCCAGCAGCACAACCGGGACGGCGACGTATTCGGGGAGAGACCAGTACTTC.

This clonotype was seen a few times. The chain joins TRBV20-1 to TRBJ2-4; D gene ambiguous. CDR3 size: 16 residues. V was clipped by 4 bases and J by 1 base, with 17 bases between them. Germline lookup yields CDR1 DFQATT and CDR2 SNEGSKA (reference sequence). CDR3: CSATDESWVAKNIQYF. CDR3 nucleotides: TGCAGTGCTACGGACGAATCCTGGGTGGCCAAAAACATTCAGTACTTC.